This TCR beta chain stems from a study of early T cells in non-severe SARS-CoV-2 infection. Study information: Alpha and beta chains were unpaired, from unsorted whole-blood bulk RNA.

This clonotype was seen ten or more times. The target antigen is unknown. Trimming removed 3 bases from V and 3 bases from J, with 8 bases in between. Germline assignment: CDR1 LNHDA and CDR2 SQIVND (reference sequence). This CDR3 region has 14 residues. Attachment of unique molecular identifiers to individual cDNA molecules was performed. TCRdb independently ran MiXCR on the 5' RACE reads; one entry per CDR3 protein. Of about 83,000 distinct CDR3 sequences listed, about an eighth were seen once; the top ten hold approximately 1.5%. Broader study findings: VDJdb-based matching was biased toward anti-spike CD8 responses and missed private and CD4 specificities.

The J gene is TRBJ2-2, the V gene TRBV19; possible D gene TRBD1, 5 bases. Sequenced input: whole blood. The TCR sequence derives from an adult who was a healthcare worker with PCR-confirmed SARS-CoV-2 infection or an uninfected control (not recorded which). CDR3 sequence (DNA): TGTGCCAGTAGTATCGTGACAGACACCGGGGAGCTGTTTTTT. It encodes CASSIVTDTGELFF.